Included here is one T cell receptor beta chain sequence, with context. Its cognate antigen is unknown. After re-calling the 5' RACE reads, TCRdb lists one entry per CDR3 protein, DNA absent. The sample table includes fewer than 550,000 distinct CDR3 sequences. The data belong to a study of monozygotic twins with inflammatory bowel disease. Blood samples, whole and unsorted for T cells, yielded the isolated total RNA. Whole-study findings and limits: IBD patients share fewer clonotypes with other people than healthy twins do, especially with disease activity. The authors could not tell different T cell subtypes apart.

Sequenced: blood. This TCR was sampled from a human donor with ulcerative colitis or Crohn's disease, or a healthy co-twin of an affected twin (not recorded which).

The CDR3 protein is CASSLGTLNTGELFF. The chain links TRBV5-1 to TRBJ2-2; TCRdb reports TRBD2, a call that lacks DNA to check it against. The CDR3 sequence is 15 residues long. CDR1 and CDR2 from the germline V gene are SGHRS and YFSETQ. The variable domain in full, completed from reference TRBV5-1 and TRBJ2-2, reads KAGVTQTPRYLIKTRGQQVTLSCSPISGHRSVSWYQQTPGQGLQFLFEYFSETQRNKGNFPGRFSGRQFSNSRSEMNVSTLELGDSALYLCASSLGTLNTGELFFGEGSRLTVL.